Listed below are T cell receptor beta chains from one sample, sequenced in a study of shared clonotypes between healthy human individuals. This table comes from immunoSEQ multiplex PCR, and its TCRdb copy is limited to in-frame clones, with some not included. The profile shows about 580,000 clones, about 98% of them singletons. The sequenced material came from naive CD8+ T cells sorted from blood. These receptors originate from a man aged 25 to 40 in good health. Each CDR3 is given with its conserved first and last residue. The order of the fields is CDR3 DNA, CDR3 protein, clone size, V gene, D gene, J gene. A D gene is named only where the DNA matches it firmly. Size is stated for part of the rows, as once, few or many counts, or as a class when the clone is expanded.

CDR3nt: TGTGCCAGTTCCGGGACTAGCGGGATCATTGTCTACGAGCAGTACTTC
CDR3aa: CASSGTSGIIVYEQYF
abundance: .
v_gene: TRBV2
d_gene: TRBD2
j_gene: TRBJ2-7

CDR3nt: TGTGCCAGCAGTTTATCAACAGTATACAATGAGCAGTTCTTC
CDR3aa: CASSLSTVYNEQFF
abundance: once
v_gene: TRBV27
d_gene: .
j_gene: TRBJ2-1

CDR3nt: TGTGCCAGCAGCCTCTCCCCTAGCGGGAGGGAGAGGGAGCAGTACTTC
CDR3aa: CASSLSPSGREREQYF
abundance: .
v_gene: TRBV14
d_gene: TRBD2
j_gene: TRBJ2-7

CDR3nt: TGCAGTGCTAGAGATCGACAGGAGCAGTTCTTC
CDR3aa: CSARDRQEQFF
abundance: .
v_gene: TRBV20-1
d_gene: .
j_gene: TRBJ2-1

CDR3nt: TGTGCCAGCAGCCACGGACAGGGGGGACTCTCCTACGAGCAGTACTTC
CDR3aa: CASSHGQGGLSYEQYF
abundance: .
v_gene: TRBV7-9
d_gene: TRBD1
j_gene: TRBJ2-7

CDR3nt: TGTGCCAGCAGCTTCCGGACAGTAACGAACACCGGGGAGCTGTTTTTT
CDR3aa: CASSFRTVTNTGELFF
abundance: .
v_gene: TRBV5-8
d_gene: .
j_gene: TRBJ2-2

CDR3nt: TGTGCCAGCAGTCATCGGACAGGGCGTAATGAAAAACTGTTTTTT
CDR3aa: CASSHRTGRNEKLFF
abundance: .
v_gene: TRBV25-1
d_gene: TRBD1
j_gene: TRBJ1-4

CDR3nt: TGTGCCAGCAGCTTAGAGTGGGGGAACACCGGGGAGCTGTTTTTT
CDR3aa: CASSLEWGNTGELFF
abundance: .
v_gene: TRBV11-2
d_gene: .
j_gene: TRBJ2-2

CDR3nt: TGTGCCAGCAGTTTCGGGGTCTTCTACGAGCAGTACTTC
CDR3aa: CASSFGVFYEQYF
abundance: .
v_gene: TRBV27
d_gene: .
j_gene: TRBJ2-7

CDR3nt: TGTGCCAACCGGGGATTACAAGGCTACGAGCAGTACTTC
CDR3aa: CANRGLQGYEQYF
abundance: .
v_gene: TRBV2
d_gene: .
j_gene: TRBJ2-7

CDR3nt: TGTGCCAGTAGATCTGGGGTTAACAATGAGCAGTTCTTC
CDR3aa: CASRSGVNNEQFF
abundance: .
v_gene: TRBV19
d_gene: .
j_gene: TRBJ2-1

CDR3nt: TGTGCCAGCAGCTTAGTGGGGGCATCTGGAAACACCATATATTTT
CDR3aa: CASSLVGASGNTIYF
abundance: .
v_gene: TRBV7-9
d_gene: .
j_gene: TRBJ1-3

CDR3nt: TGTGCCAGCCCAGACCCGCCAGGGGCGCACACCGGGGAGCTGTTTTTT
CDR3aa: CASPDPPGAHTGELFF
abundance: .
v_gene: TRBV2
d_gene: .
j_gene: TRBJ2-2

CDR3nt: TGTGCCAGCAGTAGCGGGAGCTCCTACAATGAGCAGTTCTTC
CDR3aa: CASSSGSSYNEQFF
abundance: .
v_gene: TRBV27
d_gene: TRBD2
j_gene: TRBJ2-1

CDR3nt: TGTGCCAGCACGATCGGGACTAGCGGGAATGATGAGCAGTTCTTC
CDR3aa: CASTIGTSGNDEQFF
abundance: .
v_gene: TRBV5-8
d_gene: TRBD2
j_gene: TRBJ2-1

CDR3nt: TGTGCCAGCAGCGTAGGAGGGGGTTATCAGCCCCAGCATTTT
CDR3aa: CASSVGGGYQPQHF
abundance: .
v_gene: TRBV9
d_gene: .
j_gene: TRBJ1-5